This T cell receptor beta chain originates from a study of blood T cells in healthy people across ages. Study-level points and caveats: Unknown donor CMV status possibly confounded expanded clonotype changes. Long-lived donors had more naive CD4+ cells and higher diversity than aged donors.

This clonotype was observed a handful of times. No antigen is known for it. Isolation per sample recovered at least 6 million PBMCs. Trimming removed 0 bases from V and 2 bases from J, with 12 bases in between. CDR3 length: 15 amino acids. From germline, CDR1 is SGDLS and CDR2 YYNGEE. A second PCR, run for 7 to 11 cycles, used a sample-barcoded 5' primer plus a J-beta primer mix. MiXCR, run by TCRdb on the 5' RACE reads, gives a single entry per CDR3 protein. The table records about 680,000 distinct CDR3 sequences, approximately 50% of them present only once. The genes are TRBV9 and TRBJ2-7; D is ambiguous. The specimen was blood. The TCR originated in a woman aged 55-75 years in good health. DNA for the CDR3: TGTGCCAGCAGCGTAGACGACGGGTCAACCTACGAGCAGTACTTC. Its translation is CASSVDDGSTYEQYF.